Listed here are 22 T cell receptor beta chains from one sample, sequenced in a study of shared clonotypes between healthy human individuals. Method: immunoSEQ multiplex PCR; TCRdb's copy keeps in-frame clones and lacks some. The sample includes more than 1.2 million clones, approximately 98.5% of them seen just once. The sequenced sample was naive CD4+ T cells sorted from blood. As for subset: CD45RA+ positively selected. The receptor set was obtained from a young man in good health.

The chain couples TRBV27 to TRBJ2-7, with TRBD1 matching over 7 bases. Trimming took 3 bases from V and 5 from J; bases not matched to a gene: 16. This CDR3 spans 17 amino acids. Germline V lookup: CDR1 MNHEY, CDR2 SMNVEV (reference sequence). This CDR3 is CASSFVLLPTGKNEQYF. Here the CDR3 DNA reads TGTGCCAGCAGTTTCGTGCTCCTCCCGACAGGGAAGAACGAGCAGTACTTC.

This chain links TRBV29-1 with TRBJ1-4; weak D call: TRBD1 (6 bases). This CDR3 contains 18 residues. CDR1 is SQVTM and CDR2 is ANQGSEA in the germline V gene. Trimming took off 4 bases at V and 2 bases at J, with 23 bases between the two ends. The CDR3 loop is CSVVLRDKGTRTNEKLFF. CDR3 DNA: TGCAGCGTTGTGCTCCGGGACAAGGGGACACGTACTAATGAAAAACTGTTTTTT.

The chain joins TRBV29-1 to TRBJ2-7; 7 positions match TRBD2. This CDR3 contains 12 residues. The V gene's germline CDR1 is SQVTM and CDR2 ANQGSEA. The V segment lost 5 bases and the J segment 5 bases; nucleotides outside the gene matches: 6. The DNA for the CDR3 is TGCAGCGTTACTCAGGCGGGGGACGAGCAGTACTTC. Residues: CSVTQAGDEQYF.

V is TRBV7-6 and J is TRBJ2-1; 9 bases agree with TRBD1. Per germline, CDR1 SGHVS and CDR2 FNYEAQ. V trimming: 6 bases; J trimming: 0 bases; junction bases outside the gene matches: 3. The CDR3 consists of 15 residues. The CDR3 DNA reads as TGTGCCAGCAGGGGGACAGGGAGCTCCTACAATGAGCAGTTCTTC. Translating it yields CASRGTGSSYNEQFF.

The chain uses TRBV7-2 and TRBJ2-5; D possibly corresponds to TRBD2 (6 bases). This CDR3 is 13 amino acids long. Germline V gene data show CDR1 as SGHTA and CDR2 as FQGNSA. V lost 3 bases and J 7 bases, leaving 12 bases between the germline ends. The CDR3 nucleotides are TGTGCCAGCAGCTTGTACGGGAGCGGGACCCAGTACTTC. Encoded protein: CASSLYGSGTQYF.

The rearrangement uses TRBV10-3 and TRBJ2-5; 7 positions agree with TRBD1. The ends lost 10 bases at V and 4 bases at J; junction bases unmatched: 6. Germline CDR1 and CDR2: ENHRY and SYGVKD. This CDR3 is built from 12 residues. CDR3 loop: CATRPGGETQYF. CDR3 in DNA: TGTGCCACCAGACCAGGGGGAGAGACCCAGTACTTC.

This clone was recorded a few times. Other DNA sequences in this sample translate to the same CDR3. The V and J genes are TRBV5-1 and TRBJ2-2, with D unclear. Germline V gene lookup returns CDR1 SGHRS and CDR2 YFSETQ. V dropped 0 bases and J dropped 4 bases, with 4 bases sitting between them. There are 13 residues in the CDR3. The chain's CDR3 is CASSLEVTGELFF. The DNA for the CDR3 is TGCGCCAGCAGCTTGGAGGTCACCGGGGAGCTGTTTTTT.

The genes are TRBV7-2 and TRBJ1-4; D might be TRBD1 (5 bases). The CDR3 totals 12 residues. Germline V CDR1 and CDR2: SGHTA, FQGNSA. V lost 4 bases to trimming and J lost 11 bases, with 11 bases between them. The CDR3 nucleotides read TGTGCCAGCAGCTCCGAGGGACTGAAACTGTTTTTT. Translating it yields CASSSEGLKLFF.

About this clone: Distinct nucleotide sequences in the sample also encode this CDR3. The rearrangement uses TRBV5-1 and TRBJ2-2, with 8 bases lining up with TRBD1. The ends lost 0 bases at V and 7 bases at J; junction bases unmatched: 2. The length of the CDR3 is 14 residues. Germline CDR1 SGHRS, CDR2 YFSETQ. This CDR3 reads CASSLGTGGGELFF. For the CDR3, the DNA is TGCGCCAGCAGCTTGGGAACAGGGGGCGGGGAGCTGTTTTTT.

The rearrangement joins TRBV5-4 to TRBJ2-2, with D possibly matching TRBD1 (5 bases). CDR3 size: 19 residues. V lost 4 bases to trimming and J lost 2 bases, with 24 bases between them. CDR1 SGHNT and CDR2 YYREEE come from the germline V gene (reference sequence). The DNA of the CDR3 is TGTGCCAGCAGCCCCGGGCCTCTTAAGGGGTGGCCAAACACCGGGGAGCTGTTTTTT. Encoded protein: CASSPGPLKGWPNTGELFF.

The V and J genes are TRBV9 and TRBJ1-5; D is undetermined. The CDR3 spans 15 residues. Trimming removed 4 bases from V and 2 bases from J, with 13 bases in between. Germline loops: CDR1 SGDLS, CDR2 YYNGEE. CDR3 in amino acids: CASSPQAVGNQPQHF. CDR3 nucleotide sequence: TGTGCCAGCAGCCCCCAGGCCGTAGGCAATCAGCCCCAGCATTTT.

This chain uses TRBV29-1 with TRBJ2-2; weak D call: TRBD2 (5 bases). CDR1 is SQVTM, CDR2 ANQGSEA, per germline. Trimming took 6 bases from V and 7 from J, leaving 12 bases between them. This CDR3 is built from 12 residues. The CDR3 loop reads CSVWAGVGELFF. CDR3 nucleotide sequence: TGCAGCGTCTGGGCGGGCGTCGGGGAGCTGTTTTTT.

The rearrangement links TRBV10-1 to TRBJ2-3, with 12 positions matching TRBD2. Unmatched junction bases numbered 8, after V lost 0 bases and J lost 1 base. Germline V gene lookup returns CDR1 WNHNN and CDR2 SYGVQD (reference sequence). The CDR3 loop spans 19 amino acids. The CDR3 coding sequence is TGCGCCAGCAGTGAGTCGGAACTAGCGGGAGGCCGGGGCACAGATACGCAGTATTTT. This codes for CASSESELAGGRGTDTQYF.

The chain combines TRBV28 with TRBJ1-2, with D maybe TRBD1 (5 bases). V was trimmed by 7 bases and J by 4 bases, leaving 16 bases between them. The CDR3 totals 14 residues. From germline, CDR1 is MDHEN and CDR2 SYDVKM. CDR3 coding DNA: TGTGCCAGCACCCGGGCAGGGTGGACCTATGGCTACACCTTC. Protein sequence: CASTRAGWTYGYTF.

The chain carries TRBV2 and TRBJ2-1; D uncertain. This CDR3 is 11 amino acids long. Germline V gene data show CDR1 as SNHLY and CDR2 as FYNNEI. Deletions cut 7 bases from V and 7 bases from J, with 8 bases between. CDR3 in DNA: TGTGCCAGCACAGTCCCGAATGAGCAGTTCTTC. Translated, it gives CASTVPNEQFF.

A note on this clone: The same CDR3 arises from other DNA sequences in this sample as well. The chain carries TRBV5-1 and TRBJ2-3; D gene ambiguous. V was shortened by 0 bases and J by 2 bases, with 7 bases between the two germline ends. This CDR3 is 14 amino acids long. Germline V lookup: CDR1 SGHRS, CDR2 YFSETQ. The CDR3 loop reads CASSLVLNTDTQYF. In nucleotides, the CDR3 is TGCGCCAGCAGCTTGGTACTCAACACAGATACGCAGTATTTT.

The chain joins TRBV6-1 to TRBJ1-5; no definite D call. Deletions cut 2 bases from V and 2 bases from J, with 10 bases between. CDR1 is MNHNS and CDR2 is SASEGT in the germline V gene. There are 15 residues in the CDR3. The CDR3 here is CASSEPTQGNQPQHF. Here the CDR3 DNA reads TGTGCCAGCAGTGAACCGACCCAAGGCAATCAGCCCCAGCATTTT.

Concerning this clone: This sample also contains other DNA sequences that code for the same CDR3. DNA of the CDR3: TGTGCCAGCAGTTCAAGGACAGGTCAAGAGACCCAGTACTTC. Its protein product is CASSSRTGQETQYF. The gene calls are TRBV7-6 and TRBJ2-5; 7 bases agree with TRBD1. The CDR3 covers 14 residues. Germline lookup yields CDR1 SGHVS and CDR2 FNYEAQ. With V trimmed by 6 bases and J by 2 bases, 6 bases remained unmatched.

The chain couples TRBV2 to TRBJ1-1; D is possibly TRBD1 (6 bases). The V and J ends lost 8 bases and 0 bases respectively, with 16 bases between them. This CDR3 is 15 amino acids long. Germline V CDR1 and CDR2: SNHLY, FYNNEI. In DNA, the CDR3 is TGTGCCAGCCGGGACATCCTACGAGTGAACACTGAAGCTTTCTTT. The encoded protein is CASRDILRVNTEAFF.

The chain joins TRBV7-3 to TRBJ2-3; 11 nucleotides align to TRBD2. CDR3 length equals 17 residues. The germline V gene has CDR1 SGHTA and CDR2 FQGTGA. V gave up 4 bases and J gave up 0 bases; unmatched junction bases: 6. The DNA of the CDR3 is TGTGCCAGCAGCTCCGTCCGGACTAGCGGGAGCACAGATACGCAGTATTTT. Translation: CASSSVRTSGSTDTQYF.

This rearrangement joins TRBV15 to TRBJ2-7; unclear D gene. The CDR3 runs 13 residues. Trimming left V 1 base short and J 1 base short, with 5 bases between. Per the germline V gene, CDR1 is LNHNV and CDR2 is YYDKDF (reference sequence). CDR3 sequence (DNA): TGTGCCACCAGCAGAGCAATGTCCTACGAGCAGTACTTC. The encoded protein is CATSRAMSYEQYF.

The rearrangement uses TRBV5-1 and TRBJ2-4; D possibly uses TRBD1 or TRBD2 (5 bases each). V was clipped by 3 bases and J by 7 bases, with 14 bases between them. Per the germline V gene, CDR1 is SGHRS and CDR2 is YFSETQ. This CDR3 is built from 14 residues. CDR3 in DNA: TGCGCCAGCAGCTCAGGGACGAAGAATAACATTCAGTACTTC. Its translation is CASSSGTKNNIQYF.